One sample yielded the 17 T cell receptor beta chains listed below, sequenced in a study of Ad26.COV2.S vaccination and SARS-CoV-2 variants. Treatment: around 19 received Ad26.COV2.S at low or high dose, single or two shots; 5 received placebo; per-sample allocation not given. The samples were gathered on day 63 after the first injection of vaccine or placebo. Profiling relied on immunoSEQ multiplex PCR, and the TCRdb table lists in-frame clones only, not all of them. The repertoire holds 300,000 to 400,000 clones, with about 85% as singletons. This material consisted of peripheral blood, taken in a trial of Ad26.COV2.S vaccine versus placebo. These receptors came from a person between 18 and 59 years old who received the Ad26.COV2.S COVID-19 vaccine or a placebo.

This clone has a handful of counts. J is TRBJ1-1 and V is TRBV16; 7 bases are shared with TRBD1. CDR3 length: 14 amino acids. J gave up 8 bases and V 0 bases, and 6 bases lay outside the gene matches. Germline V lookup: CDR1 KGHSY, CDR2 FQNENV. As DNA, the CDR3 is TGTGCCAGCAGCCAATCTCGGGGGACAGAAGAAGCTTTCTTT. Translating it yields CASSQSRGTEEAFF.

V usage is TRBV6-5 and J usage is TRBJ2-7; 9 bases fit TRBD2. The V and J ends lost 9 bases and 1 base, in that order; junction bases with no gene match: 4. CDR1 MNHEY and CDR2 SVGAGI come from the germline V gene. This CDR3 is 13 amino acids long. CDR3: CASSGGFSYEQYF. The CDR3 nucleotides read TGTGCCAGTAGCGGGGGTTTTTCCTACGAGCAGTACTTC.

The gene calls are TRBV6-5 and TRBJ2-7, with TRBD1 identical over 10 bases. Germline V gives CDR1 MNHEY, CDR2 SVGAGI. This CDR3 is built from 15 residues. J was trimmed by 3 bases and V by 4 bases; bases with no gene match: 6. CDR3 loop: CASSSPGQGFYEQYF. The CDR3 DNA follows: TGTGCCAGCAGTTCCCCGGGACAGGGGTTCTACGAGCAGTACTTC.

With regard to this clone: At one boundary the junction diverges from the germline segment, which might be a read error. The chain carries TRBV5-4 and TRBJ2-7, with 7 bases aligning to TRBD1. Per the germline V gene, CDR1 is SGHNT and CDR2 is YYREEE (reference sequence). This CDR3 is built from 14 residues. The CDR3 DNA is TGTGCCAACAGCTTGGGCCAGGGGGCCTACGAGCAGTACTTC. Translated, it gives CANSLGQGAYEQYF.

The rearrangement links TRBV27 to TRBJ2-7; possibly TRBD1 for D (6 bases). The CDR3 extends over 17 amino acids. Germline lookup yields CDR1 MNHEY and CDR2 SMNVEV (reference sequence). V lost 6 bases and J 7 bases, leaving 28 bases between the germline ends. Written as DNA, the CDR3 is TGTGCCAGCAGCCGACTAAGCCAAGGGGGTCGTGGTGGAGAGCAGTACTTC. As protein: CASSRLSQGGRGGEQYF.

The rearrangement joins TRBV29-1 to TRBJ1-1; D call uncertain. CDR3 length: 12 residues. CDR1 is SQVTM, CDR2 ANQGSEA, per germline. The V gene lost 6 bases and the J gene lost 1 base, with 9 bases spanning the gap. CDR3 loop: CSVYRTNTEAFF. The CDR3 DNA reads as TGCAGCGTGTACAGAACGAACACTGAAGCTTTCTTT.

This clone was seen ten or more times. The V and J genes are TRBV28 and TRBJ2-6; tentative D call: TRBD1 (7 bases). Trimming pared 2 bases from V and 4 bases from J, leaving 15 bases between. Germline loops: CDR1 MDHEN, CDR2 SYDVKM. The CDR3 runs 17 residues. This CDR3 is CASSLHTGEAGANVLTF. The CDR3 bases are TGTGCCAGCAGTTTACATACAGGGGAGGCGGGGGCCAACGTCCTGACTTTC.

This sequence joins TRBV5-4 and TRBJ2-3; 7 bases are shared with TRBD2. The V gene end was trimmed by 5 bases and the J gene end by 5 bases; junction bases not matched to a gene: 11. The V gene's germline CDR1 is SGHNT and CDR2 YYREEE (reference sequence). CDR3 length: 15 amino acids. The CDR3 here is CASRTERGQGDTQYF. The CDR3 coding sequence is TGTGCCAGCAGAACCGAGCGGGGTCAGGGAGATACGCAGTATTTT.

The J gene is TRBJ1-2, the V gene TRBV4-1; TRBD1 is a possible D gene (5 bases). The CDR3 loop spans 15 amino acids. Trimming took 0 bases from V and 3 from J, leaving 11 bases between them. From germline, CDR1 is MGHRA and CDR2 YSYEKL. CDR3 sequence: CASSQDRGLDYGYTF. CDR3 nucleotide sequence: TGCGCCAGCAGCCAAGACCGGGGCCTGGACTATGGCTACACCTTC.

For this clone: Within the sample, other DNA sequences also encode this same CDR3. This sequence joins TRBV4-3 and TRBJ2-7; TRBD2 is a possible D gene (5 bases). Trimming removed 0 bases from V and 4 bases from J, with 7 bases in between. The V gene's germline CDR1 is LGHNA and CDR2 YSLEER. This CDR3 spans 13 amino acids. The chain's CDR3 is CASSQESGYEQYF. CDR3 nucleotide sequence: TGCGCCAGCAGCCAAGAGAGCGGATACGAGCAGTACTTC.

J is TRBJ2-4 and V is TRBV6-6; D call uncertain. Germline assignment: CDR1 MNHNY and CDR2 SVGAGI (reference sequence). Trimming stripped 5 bases from V and 0 bases from J, with 11 bases between. The CDR3 has 15 amino acids. The CDR3 loop reads CASSHRDLAKNIQYF. DNA for the CDR3: TGTGCCAGCAGTCACCGAGACCTAGCCAAAAACATTCAGTACTTC.

CDR3 DNA: TGTGCCAGCAGGCGAGGGGGTTTGGAAAAACTGTTTTTT. This sequence encodes CASRRGGLEKLFF. V and J are TRBV28 and TRBJ1-4; D might be TRBD1 (6 bases). This CDR3 has 13 amino acids. The germline CDR1 and CDR2 sequences are MDHEN and SYDVKM. V was pared by 6 bases and J by 8 bases, with 13 bases between.

The chain is built from TRBV5-4 and TRBJ2-2; 8 bases align to TRBD1. This CDR3 is 16 amino acids long. The junction had 6 bases not matched to a gene; V was cut back by 0 bases and J by 5 bases. Germline lookup yields CDR1 SGHNT and CDR2 YYREEE (reference sequence). CDR3 nucleotides: TGTGCCAGCAGCTTGGCAGGGGGCCCGGGGACCGGGGAGCTGTTTTTT. It yields the protein CASSLAGGPGTGELFF.

This sequence joins TRBV19 and TRBJ2-7; tentatively, D is TRBD1 or TRBD2 (5 bases each). The germline CDR1 and CDR2 sequences are LNHDA and SQIVND (reference sequence). The CDR3 is made up of 14 amino acids. Trimming stripped 6 bases from V and 1 base from J, with 13 bases between. The CDR3: CASSRPGRSYEQYF. DNA of the CDR3: TGTGCCAGTAGCAGACCGGGACGATCCTACGAGCAGTACTTC.

The chain uses TRBV4-1 and TRBJ1-4; the D is unclear. The CDR3 runs to 18 residues. Germline loops: CDR1 MGHRA, CDR2 YSYEKL. The V and J ends lost 1 base and 0 bases respectively, with 15 bases between them. Here the CDR3 DNA reads TGCGCCAGCAGCCAAGTTACGGCCAGATCTCCAACTAATGAAAAACTGTTTTTT. It yields the protein CASSQVTARSPTNEKLFF.

The chain couples TRBV7-2 to TRBJ2-5; tentative D call: TRBD1 (7 bases). CDR3 length: 14 amino acids. Trimming left V 3 bases short and J 5 bases short, with 13 bases between. CDR1 is SGHTA and CDR2 is FQGNSA in the germline V gene. CDR3 amino acids: CASSFQGGGETQYF. The DNA for the CDR3 is TGTGCCAGCAGCTTTCAGGGGGGTGGGGAGACCCAGTACTTC. The full variable domain, rest sourced from reference TRBV7-2 and TRBJ2-5, is GAGVSQSPSNKVTEKGKDVELRCDPISGHTALYWYRQSLGQGLEFLIYFQGNSAPDKSGLPSDRFSAERTGGSVSTLTIQRTQQEDSAVYLCASSFQGGGETQYFGPGTRLLVL.

V is TRBV28 and J is TRBJ1-5; D possibly corresponds to TRBD1 (6 bases). Deletions cut 6 bases from V and 5 bases from J, with 17 bases between. This CDR3 region has 15 residues. The V gene's germline CDR1 is MDHEN and CDR2 SYDVKM. In DNA, the CDR3 is TGTGCCAGCAGCCTACAGGACAGATCCTATCAGCCCCAGCATTTT. It translates to CASSLQDRSYQPQHF. The full variable domain, with the rest looked up from reference TRBV28 and TRBJ1-5, is DVKVTQSSRYLVKRTGEKVFLECVQDMDHENMFWYRQDPGLGLRLIYFSYDVKMKEKGDIPEGYSVSREKKERFSLILESASTNQTSMYLCASSLQDRSYQPQHFGDGTRLSIL.